Listed below are T cell receptor beta chains from one sample, sequenced in a study of neurological immune-mediated disorders. TCRdb re-called the 5' RACE reads through MiXCR, storing one row per CDR3 protein. Of 50,000 to 70,000 distinct CDR3 sequences in the sample, nearly 3.5% were seen once. Source material: PBMCs. The origin of the receptors is a man aged 40-49 years with multiple sclerosis. The CDR3 runs from the conserved cysteine through the conserved F or W. D genes are given only for firm matches. Size tells how often a clone was seen, or its class if it is expanded.

>TRBJ2-1|once|TRBV18|.
CASSSDQYNEQFF
TGTGCCAGCTCATCGGACCAATACAATGAGCAGTTCTTC
>TRBJ2-7|many|TRBV5-1|.
CASSFGQGHEQYF
TGCGCCAGCAGCTTTGGGCAGGGCCACGAGCAGTACTTC
>TRBJ1-6|once|TRBV7-9|TRBD1
CASSLAGGAYNSPLHF
TGTGCCAGCAGCTTAGCAGGGGGCGCATATAATTCACCCCTCCACTTT
>TRBJ1-2|many|TRBV20-1|.
CSAIRGYGYTF
TGCAGTGCTATTAGGGGCTATGGCTACACCTTC
>TRBJ2-1|many|TRBV6-6|TRBD2
CASSYPPAGGSYNEQFF
TGTGCCAGCAGTTACCCCCCCGCCGGGGGGTCCTACAATGAGCAGTTCTTC
>TRBJ1-1|many|TRBV20-1|.
CSASPERGIVEAFF
TGCAGTGCTTCCCCCGAGCGGGGAATAGTTGAAGCTTTCTTT
>TRBJ2-5|many|TRBV20-1|TRBD2
CSARAGLAGRYQETQYF
TGCAGTGCTAGAGCGGGACTAGCGGGACGCTACCAAGAGACCCAGTACTTC
>TRBJ2-3|many|TRBV5-4|TRBD1
CASRLDRGLTDTQYF
TGTGCCAGCAGACTTGACAGGGGGCTGACAGATACGCAGTATTTT
>TRBJ2-7|many|TRBV29-1|.
CSVGRTENEQYF
TGCAGCGTGGGGCGGACAGAGAACGAGCAGTACTTC
>TRBJ1-2|few|TRBV30|TRBD1
CAWSPPGQGFRYTF
TGTGCCTGGAGCCCTCCCGGACAGGGGTTTCGCTACACCTTC
>TRBJ2-3|many|TRBV20-1|.
CSAKDSSTDTQYF
TGCAGTGCTAAAGACAGTAGCACAGATACGCAGTATTTT
>TRBJ2-7|many|TRBV5-1|.
CASSLALPETYEQYF
TGCGCCAGCAGCTTGGCTCTACCCGAGACCTACGAGCAGTACTTC
>TRBJ2-1|many|TRBV29-1|.
CSVDYNEQFF
TGCAGCGTGGATTACAATGAGCAGTTCTTC